This T cell receptor (beta chain) was captured by sequencing in a study of spatial heterogeneity in lung cancer. On the study more broadly: A consistent excess of beta-chain over alpha-chain sequences was detected.

Sample time point: sample taken at primary tumor resection. Sequencing was performed on whole RNA extracted from tumor and nontumor lung tissue, or from frozen PBMC, and the material was left unsorted. Per germline, CDR1 MNHEY and CDR2 SVGEGT. The V gene lost 6 bases and the J gene lost 3 bases, with 14 bases spanning the gap. The CDR3 sequence is 14 residues long. In the library, each TCR cDNA molecule bore its own unique molecular identifier. MiXCR was run by TCRdb on the 5' RACE reads, yielding one entry per CDR3 protein. This table holds around 24,000 distinct CDR3 sequences, 5.5% to 7% found once. This clonotype has just a few counts.

This TCR was sampled from a male donor with early-stage non-small cell lung cancer. The sequencing here drew on PBMCs, taken at surgery. The V call is TRBV6-2 or TRBV6-3, the J call TRBJ2-5, with D tentatively TRBD2 (5 bases). For the CDR3, the DNA is TGTGCCAGCAGATCACCGGGAAAAAAAGAGACCCAGTACTTC. Translated, it gives CASRSPGKKETQYF.